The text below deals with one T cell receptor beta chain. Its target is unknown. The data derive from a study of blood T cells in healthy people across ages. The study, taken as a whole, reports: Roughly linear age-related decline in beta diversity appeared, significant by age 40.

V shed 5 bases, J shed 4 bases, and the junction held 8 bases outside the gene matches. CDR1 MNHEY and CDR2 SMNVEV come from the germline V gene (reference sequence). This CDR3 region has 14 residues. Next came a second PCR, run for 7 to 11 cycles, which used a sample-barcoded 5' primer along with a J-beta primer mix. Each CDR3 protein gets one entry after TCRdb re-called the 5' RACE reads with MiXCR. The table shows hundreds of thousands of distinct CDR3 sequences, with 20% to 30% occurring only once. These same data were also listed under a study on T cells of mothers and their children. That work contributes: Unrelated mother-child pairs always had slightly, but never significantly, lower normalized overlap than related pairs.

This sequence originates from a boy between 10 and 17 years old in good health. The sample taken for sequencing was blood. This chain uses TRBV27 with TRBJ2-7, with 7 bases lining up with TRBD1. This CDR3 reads CASSLGTEFYEQYF. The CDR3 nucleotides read TGTGCCAGCAGTCTTGGGACAGAGTTTTACGAGCAGTACTTC.